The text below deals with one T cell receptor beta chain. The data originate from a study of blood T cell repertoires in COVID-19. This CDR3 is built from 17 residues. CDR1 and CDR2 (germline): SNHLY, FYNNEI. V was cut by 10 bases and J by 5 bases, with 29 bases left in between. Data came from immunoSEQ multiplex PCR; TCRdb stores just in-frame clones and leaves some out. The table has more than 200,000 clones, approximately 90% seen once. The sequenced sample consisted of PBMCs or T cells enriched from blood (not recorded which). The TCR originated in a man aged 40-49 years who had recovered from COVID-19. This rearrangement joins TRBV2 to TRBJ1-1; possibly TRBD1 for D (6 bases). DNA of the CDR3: TGTGCCACCCCGGCGGGGGGGGCGATACTTGCTAATACTGAAGCTTTCTTT. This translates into CATPAGGAILANTEAFF.